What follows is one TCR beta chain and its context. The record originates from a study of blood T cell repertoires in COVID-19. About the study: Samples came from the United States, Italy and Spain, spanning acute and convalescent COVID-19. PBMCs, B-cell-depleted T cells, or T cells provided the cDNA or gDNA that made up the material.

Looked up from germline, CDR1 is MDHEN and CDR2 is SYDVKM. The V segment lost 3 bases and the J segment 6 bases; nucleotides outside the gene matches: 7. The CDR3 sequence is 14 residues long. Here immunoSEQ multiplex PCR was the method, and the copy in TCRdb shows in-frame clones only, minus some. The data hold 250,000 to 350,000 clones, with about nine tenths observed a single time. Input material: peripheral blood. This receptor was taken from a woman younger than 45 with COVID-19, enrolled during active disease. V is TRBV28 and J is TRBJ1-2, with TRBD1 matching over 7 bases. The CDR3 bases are TGTGCCAGCAGTTTTAGGGGGCGAATTGATGGCTACACCTTC. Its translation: CASSFRGRIDGYTF.